This entry lists 27 T cell receptor beta chains sequenced from one sample in a study of T cell repertoires in cytomegalovirus infection. Which antigens these TCRs recognize remains unknown. TCRdb fed the reads into MiXCR, producing one record per CDR3 protein. The sample holds about 52,000 distinct CDR3 sequences; about a fifth are singletons and the top ten take roughly 60%. Specimen: CD8+ T cells from cultured PBMCs, collected from culture after CMV antigen stimulation. The receptor source for this set is a human donor in good health (CMV status not recorded). Some clones in this sample may be carry-over from other donors' samples.

The CDR3 bases are TGTGCCAGCAGAGGTGGACAGAATGGAAACACCATATATTTT. Translation gives CASRGGQNGNTIYF. V is TRBV9 and J is TRBJ1-3; tentatively, D is TRBD1 (6 bases). Trimming left V 5 bases short and J 3 bases short, with 12 bases between. Germline V gene sequence: CDR1 SGDLS, CDR2 YYNGEE. The CDR3 is 14 amino acids.

The chain links TRBV7-2 to TRBJ2-1, with 11 nucleotides matching TRBD2. CDR1 and CDR2 from the germline V gene are SGHTA and FQGNSA. This CDR3 region has 17 residues. V lost 3 bases and J lost 6; bases outside the gene matches: 10. DNA of the CDR3: TGTGCCAGCAGCTTCCCTGGTGTTAGCGGGAGGGCCAATGAGCAGTTCTTC. Translation: CASSFPGVSGRANEQFF.

This clonotype was seen more than once but under ten times. V and J are TRBV28 and TRBJ2-7; 10 positions match TRBD1. In germline, CDR1 is MDHEN, CDR2 SYDVKM. The CDR3 covers 14 residues. Trimming cost V 5 bases and J 2 bases; bases outside gene matches: 3. This CDR3 reads CASSTGQGAYEQYF. In nucleotides, the CDR3 is TGTGCCAGCAGTACCGGACAGGGGGCCTACGAGCAGTACTTC. Together with reference TRBV28 and TRBJ2-7, the CDR3 gives the full variable domain: DVKVTQSSRYLVKRTGEKVFLECVQDMDHENMFWYRQDPGLGLRLIYFSYDVKMKEKGDIPEGYSVSREKKERFSLILESASTNQTSMYLCASSTGQGAYEQYFGPGTRLTVT.

The rearrangement uses TRBV4-1 and TRBJ2-1, with D perhaps TRBD1 or TRBD2 (5 bases each). CDR3 size: 15 residues. CDR1 and CDR2 (germline): MGHRA, YSYEKL. V was trimmed by 3 bases and J by 8 bases, leaving 17 bases between them. As DNA, the CDR3 is TGCGCCAGCAGCCAGTACTTGGGGACCGGTGATGAGCAGTTCTTC. Translated: CASSQYLGTGDEQFF.

The genes are TRBV15 and TRBJ2-1; D gene unclear. Germline V gene sequence: CDR1 LNHNV, CDR2 YYDKDF (reference sequence). The CDR3 loop spans 14 amino acids. Trimming took off 0 bases at V and 8 bases at J, with 11 bases between the two ends. The DNA of the CDR3 is TGTGCCACCAGCAGAGAGTCCGGCGGCTATGAGCAGTTCTTC. Translating it yields CATSRESGGYEQFF.

This clonotype was recorded many times. The chain joins TRBV20-1 to TRBJ2-3; D possibly corresponds to TRBD2 (5 bases). V lost 1 base, J lost 0 bases, and 17 bases lay in between. The CDR3 is made up of 17 amino acids. The germline V gene encodes CDR1 DFQATT and CDR2 SNEGSKA (reference sequence). DNA of the CDR3: TGCAGTGCTAGAGGGGGTTCGGGGAGATTTAGCACAGATACGCAGTATTTT. Its protein is CSARGGSGRFSTDTQYF.

The chain employs TRBV7-2 and TRBJ1-6, with 7 nucleotides matching TRBD1. Germline assignment: CDR1 SGHTA and CDR2 FQGNSA. The CDR3 extends over 18 amino acids. With V trimmed by 1 base and J by 7 bases, 13 bases remained unmatched. CDR3 DNA sequence: TGTGCCAGCAGCTTAGACGTGTCGTTCCGCAGGGGGAATTCACCCCTCCACTTT. Translation gives CASSLDVSFRRGNSPLHF.

This clonotype came up many times. V gene TRBV5-6 combines with J gene TRBJ2-1, with D tentatively TRBD2 (7 bases). CDR1 is SGHDT and CDR2 is YYEEEE in the germline V gene. V lost 0 bases and J 8 bases, leaving 15 bases between the germline ends. The CDR3 runs to 15 residues. The CDR3 DNA is TGTGCCAGCAGCTTGGTTGCTAGGGGGGGTGATGAGCAGTTCTTC. It yields the protein CASSLVARGGDEQFF.

This clonotype was counted only a few times. The chain recombines TRBV7-6 with TRBJ2-1; D gene uncertain. The length of the CDR3 is 16 residues. V shed 5 bases and J shed 0 bases, with 14 bases lying between them. The germline gives CDR1 SGHVS, CDR2 FNYEAQ. The CDR3, as DNA: TGTGCCAGCAGCCCGAGTCTGGGTAGCTCCTACAATGAGCAGTTCTTC. This gives the protein CASSPSLGSSYNEQFF. Drawing the rest from reference TRBV7-6 and TRBJ2-1, the complete variable domain is GAGVSQSPRYKVTKRGQDVALRCDPISGHVSLYWYRQALGQGPEFLTYFNYEAQQDKSGLPNDRFSAERPEGSISTLTIQRTEQRDSAMYRCASSPSLGSSYNEQFFGPGTRLTVL.

This clonotype was recorded a few times. The gene calls are TRBV28 and TRBJ2-7; the D is unclear. Germline loops: CDR1 MDHEN, CDR2 SYDVKM. The V end lost 3 bases, the J end lost 1 base, and 10 bases lay between the germline ends. CDR3 size: 14 residues. The CDR3 is CASSFRNPSYEQYF. The DNA of the CDR3 is TGTGCCAGCAGTTTCAGAAATCCATCCTACGAGCAGTACTTC.

V and J are TRBV7-6 and TRBJ2-7; 7 nucleotides align to TRBD1. With V trimmed by 5 bases and J by 5 bases, 6 bases remained unmatched. The CDR3 runs 13 residues. CDR1 is SGHVS and CDR2 is FNYEAQ in the germline V gene. The CDR3 reads CASSMHRGHEQYF. The CDR3 DNA sequence: TGTGCCAGCAGCATGCACAGGGGTCACGAGCAGTACTTC.

Written as DNA, the CDR3 is TGTGCCAGCAGCCTCAGGGTTCCCGGGGAGCTGTTTTTT. It encodes CASSLRVPGELFF. The chain is built from TRBV6-2 or TRBV6-3 and TRBJ2-2, with TRBD1 as a possible D gene (5 bases). Trimming removed 6 bases from V and 6 bases from J, with 11 bases in between. Germline V gene data show CDR1 as MNHEY and CDR2 as SVGEGT. The CDR3 contains 13 residues.

The chain is built from TRBV6-1 and TRBJ2-3; D gene ambiguous. Trimming left V 8 bases short and J 0 bases short, with 18 bases between. The germline gives CDR1 MNHNS, CDR2 SASEGT. The CDR3 runs 16 residues. CDR3 region: CASGLREPTSTDTQYF. DNA of the CDR3: TGTGCCAGCGGGCTCAGAGAACCAACTAGCACAGATACGCAGTATTTT.

This clonotype was seen more than once but under ten times. The gene calls are TRBV4-3 and TRBJ1-5; D unclear. The germline V gene encodes CDR1 LGHNA and CDR2 YSLEER. Between the trimmed V and J ends, which lost 0 bases and 1 base, there was a span of 7 bases. The CDR3 has 15 residues. DNA for the CDR3: TGCGCCAGCAGCCAAGATTCGGGAAGCAATCAGCCCCAGCATTTT. It specifies CASSQDSGSNQPQHF.

The chain recombines TRBV7-3 with TRBJ2-1; no definite D call. The V end lost 6 bases, the J end lost 2 bases, and 14 bases lay between the germline ends. The CDR3 has 15 residues. Germline V CDR1 and CDR2: SGHTA, FQGTGA. The CDR3 loop reads CASSPWANTYNEQFF. In nucleotides, the CDR3 is TGTGCCAGCAGTCCCTGGGCCAATACCTACAATGAGCAGTTCTTC.

The chain links TRBV7-9 to TRBJ1-2, with TRBD1 as a possible D gene (5 bases). Germline V gene data show CDR1 as SEHNR and CDR2 as FQNEAQ (reference sequence). With 4 bases removed from V and 4 bases from J, the gap between germline ends came to 13 bases. The CDR3 runs 14 residues. In DNA, the CDR3 is TGTGCCAGCAGCTCCCGACAGTCCACCTATGGCTACACCTTC. Amino acid sequence: CASSSRQSTYGYTF.

This clonotype turned up a few times. The chain is built from TRBV7-9 and TRBJ2-7; possibly TRBD2 for D (6 bases). The CDR3 consists of 12 residues. Trimming cost V 3 bases and J 4 bases, with 7 bases left between them. In germline, CDR1 is SEHNR, CDR2 FQNEAQ (reference sequence). This chain's CDR3 is CASSFGSYEQYF. The CDR3 bases are TGTGCCAGCAGCTTCGGGAGTTACGAGCAGTACTTC.

This rearrangement joins TRBV6-1 to TRBJ1-4; perhaps TRBD1 as D (5 bases). The CDR3 has 13 residues. Germline values: CDR1 MNHNS, CDR2 SASEGT. V shed 1 base and J shed 8 bases, with 8 bases lying between them. The CDR3: CASSEDSGEKLFF. As DNA, the CDR3 is TGTGCCAGCAGTGAAGACTCAGGGGAAAAACTGTTTTTT.

This chain joins TRBV12-3 or TRBV12-4 and TRBJ2-1; 8 nucleotides align to TRBD2. CDR3 length equals 14 residues. The V segment lost 8 bases and the J segment 4 bases; nucleotides outside the gene matches: 7. CDR3 residues: CASGGAGVYNEQFF. CDR3 bases: TGTGCCAGCGGAGGAGCGGGAGTTTACAATGAGCAGTTCTTC.

The rearrangement uses TRBV6-2 or TRBV6-3 and TRBJ2-5; D is possibly TRBD1 (5 bases). The length of the CDR3 is 16 residues. Trimming removed 1 base from V and 2 bases from J, with 14 bases in between. Germline V gives CDR1 MNHEY, CDR2 SVGEGT. This CDR3 is CASSYFFDRNQETQYF. In DNA form, the CDR3 reads TGTGCCAGCAGTTACTTCTTCGACAGAAATCAAGAGACCCAGTACTTC.

Only a few counts were recorded for this clonotype. The chain recombines TRBV7-9 with TRBJ2-2, with TRBD1 as a possible D gene (5 bases). Germline V CDR1 and CDR2: SEHNR, FQNEAQ (reference sequence). Trimming took 4 bases from V and 1 from J, leaving 7 bases between them. CDR3 size: 14 residues. This chain's CDR3 is CASSSTGNTGELFF. CDR3 nucleotide sequence: TGTGCCAGCAGCTCTACAGGGAACACCGGGGAGCTGTTTTTT.

This clonotype was seen a handful of times. The chain couples TRBV6-2 or TRBV6-3 to TRBJ1-1; no definite D call. V lost 5 bases to trimming and J lost 3 bases, with 13 bases between them. The CDR3 has 14 amino acids. CDR1 and CDR2 from the germline V gene are MNHEY and SVGEGT. The CDR3: CASSTPRAYTEAFF. The CDR3 DNA reads as TGTGCCAGCAGTACCCCCCGGGCATACACTGAAGCTTTCTTT.

This clonotype was seen many times. The rearrangement joins TRBV7-9 to TRBJ2-5, with 10 bases fitting TRBD2. V gave up 5 bases and J gave up 1 base; unmatched junction bases: 10. The germline gives CDR1 SEHNR, CDR2 FQNEAQ (reference sequence). CDR3 length equals 17 residues. The CDR3 sequence: CASSPTRLAGAQETQYF. The CDR3 DNA reads TGTGCCAGCAGCCCAACGAGGCTAGCGGGGGCCCAAGAGACCCAGTACTTC.

The chain employs TRBV11-1 and TRBJ2-1; 12 bases map to TRBD2. This CDR3 comprises 18 residues. CDR1 is SGHAT and CDR2 is FQDESV in the germline V gene (reference sequence). The ends lost 1 base at V and 0 bases at J; junction bases unmatched: 4. The DNA of the CDR3 is TGTGCCAGCAGCTTAGGTTCTAGCGGGAGGGCCTCCTACAATGAGCAGTTCTTC. It translates to CASSLGSSGRASYNEQFF.

The chain has TRBV7-6 and TRBJ2-3; D is perhaps TRBD1 or TRBD2 (5 bases each). CDR3 size: 19 residues. The germline gives CDR1 SGHVS, CDR2 FNYEAQ. V lost 5 bases, J lost 1 base, and 25 bases lay in between. CDR3 DNA: TGTGCCAGCAGCGGACGGGACCGAGACTCGGCTGGAGGCACAGATACGCAGTATTTT. Amino acid sequence: CASSGRDRDSAGGTDTQYF.

V is TRBV7-6 and J is TRBJ2-7; no firm D call. Trimming cost V 2 bases and J 2 bases, with 7 bases left between them. Germline V CDR1 and CDR2: SGHVS, FNYEAQ. This CDR3 region has 13 residues. CDR3 amino acids: CASSLSGPYEQYF. The CDR3 nucleotides are TGTGCCAGCAGCTTATCCGGGCCCTACGAGCAGTACTTC.

The table lists this clonotype with a few counts. The genes are TRBV28 and TRBJ2-5; D might be TRBD2 (5 bases). The V gene's germline CDR1 is MDHEN and CDR2 SYDVKM. The CDR3 is 13 amino acids. Trimming left V 3 bases short and J 5 bases short, with 10 bases between. CDR3 amino acids: CASSLVQRETQYF. The DNA of the CDR3 is TGTGCCAGCAGTTTGGTCCAGCGGGAGACCCAGTACTTC.